Listed below are T cell receptor beta chains from one sample, sequenced in a study of shared clonotypes between healthy human individuals. Sequenced by immunoSEQ multiplex PCR; TCRdb stores in-frame clones only, minus some. This repertoire shows some 2,100,000 clones, about 93% found once; its top ten account for more than 1.5%. The sample comprised naive CD8+ T cells from PBMCs. These receptors all come from a man between 18 and 29 years old in good health. Some clones in this sample may be carry-over from other donors' samples. The CDR3 runs from the conserved cysteine through the conserved F or W. The D gene is left open where the match is weak. The size entry is marked missing in some rows and otherwise reads once, few, many or a size class.

TRBJ1-2	NA	TRBD1	TRBV29-1	CSGQDRENYGYTF	TGCAGCGGGCAGGACAGGGAGAACTATGGCTACACCTTC
TRBJ2-3	NA	NA	TRBV6-1	CASSELRNRVGDTQYF	TGTGCCAGCAGTGAACTCAGGAACAGAGTAGGAGATACGCAGTATTTT
TRBJ2-1	NA	NA	TRBV27	CASTDLVVPGLDYNEQFF	TGTGCCAGCACCGACCTCGTAGTTCCGGGACTCGACTACAATGAGCAGTTCTTC
TRBJ2-3	NA	NA	TRBV28	CASRTPTDSTDTQYF	TGTGCCAGCCGGACCCCCACAGACAGCACAGATACGCAGTATTTT
TRBJ2-7	NA	NA	TRBV19	CASSIGTEYEQYF	TGTGCCAGTAGTATAGGGACAGAATACGAGCAGTACTTC
TRBJ1-2	NA	NA	TRBV7-9	CASSPLGQTHGYTF	TGTGCCAGCAGCCCCCTCGGCCAAACCCATGGCTACACCTTC
TRBJ1-1	NA	NA	TRBV27	CASSITANTEAFF	TGTGCCAGCAGTATTACAGCGAACACTGAAGCTTTCTTT
TRBJ2-7	NA	TRBD1	TRBV5-6	CASSSELRGRNEQYF	TGTGCCAGCAGCTCCGAACTCAGGGGGCGAAACGAGCAGTACTTC
TRBJ2-7	NA	TRBD1	TRBV28	CASQGASYEQYF	TGTGCCAGCCAGGGGGCCTCCTACGAGCAGTACTTC
TRBJ2-3	NA	TRBD1	TRBV7-2	CASSSSDRVGDTQYF	TGTGCCAGCAGCTCATCGGACAGGGTAGGGGATACGCAGTATTTT
TRBJ2-3	NA	TRBD2	TRBV7-2	CASSLTRASGGNTQYF	TGTGCCAGCAGCTTAACAAGAGCTAGCGGAGGGAATACGCAGTATTTT
TRBJ2-3	NA	NA	TRBV29-1	CSVETGQPGDTQYF	TGCAGCGTTGAAACTGGGCAGCCGGGCGATACGCAGTATTTT
TRBJ1-5	NA	TRBD1	TRBV6-1	CASTDRGNQPQHF	TGTGCCAGCACCGACAGGGGAAATCAGCCCCAGCATTTT
TRBJ2-1	NA	NA	TRBV15	CATSSTGGLALNNEQFF	TGTGCCACCAGCAGCACCGGCGGGCTAGCCTTAAACAATGAGCAGTTCTTC
TRBJ1-5	NA	TRBD1	TRBV28	CASSLLRGAYHQPQHF	TGTGCCAGCAGTTTACTCAGGGGGGCCTATCATCAGCCCCAGCATTTT
TRBJ1-5	NA	NA	TRBV4-1	CASSPATWRNQPQHF	TGCGCCAGCAGCCCCGCGACGTGGCGTAATCAGCCCCAGCATTTT
TRBJ2-7	NA	TRBD1	TRBV7-9	CASSFILASSGGYEQYF	TGTGCCAGCAGCTTCATTCTGGCATCCTCAGGGGGCTACGAGCAGTACTTC
TRBJ1-2	NA	NA	TRBV28	CASRKRRGYTF	TGTGCCAGCAGAAAACGTCGTGGCTACACCTTC
TRBJ2-1	once	NA	TRBV29-1	CSVEPNNEQFF	TGCAGCGTTGAGCCCAACAATGAGCAGTTCTTC
TRBJ2-7	NA	NA	TRBV2	CASSDYGTSYEQYF	TGTGCCAGCAGTGATTACGGGACCTCCTACGAGCAGTACTTC
TRBJ1-4	NA	NA	TRBV7-9	CASSYPRGEKLFF	TGTGCCAGCAGCTACCCGAGAGGTGAAAAACTGTTTTTT
TRBJ1-4	NA	NA	TRBV7-2	CASGGELYNEKLFF	TGTGCCAGCGGGGGGGAATTGTATAATGAAAAACTGTTTTTT
TRBJ2-7	NA	TRBD1	TRBV5-1	CASSIATGSTYEQYF	TGCGCCAGCAGCATCGCGACAGGGTCAACCTACGAGCAGTACTTC
TRBJ2-3	NA	NA	TRBV29-1	CSVEDGGYRTDTQYF	TGCAGCGTTGAAGATGGGGGTTATCGGACAGATACGCAGTATTTT
TRBJ2-7	NA	TRBD2	TRBV6-5	CASRQLAGGLYEQYF	TGTGCCAGCAGACAACTAGCGGGAGGCCTCTACGAGCAGTACTTC
TRBJ2-3	NA	TRBD1	TRBV5-1	CASSFPRQGRTDTQYF	TGCGCCAGCAGCTTTCCGCGACAGGGCCGCACAGATACGCAGTATTTT
TRBJ1-3	NA	NA	TRBV7-9	CASSPRGWNTIYF	TGTGCCAGCAGCCCCCGGGGGTGGAACACCATATATTTT
TRBJ2-2	NA	TRBD1	TRBV13	CASGTGGAGELFF	TGTGCCAGCGGGACAGGGGGAGCCGGGGAGCTGTTTTTT
TRBJ1-2	NA	NA	TRBV10-2	CASSESTRGPAYGYTF	TGCGCCAGCAGTGAGTCTACGCGGGGCCCAGCCTATGGCTACACCTTC
TRBJ2-1	NA	TRBD1	TRBV27	CASSSGTGGPNEQFF	TGTGCCAGCAGCTCCGGGACAGGGGGCCCAAATGAGCAGTTCTTC
TRBJ2-2	NA	NA	TRBV13	CASSGPLGGGELFF	TGTGCCAGCAGCGGGCCCCTCGGGGGCGGGGAGCTGTTTTTT
TRBJ2-7	NA	NA	TRBV9	CASSLQGNPYEQYF	TGTGCCAGCAGCCTTCAGGGAAACCCCTACGAGCAGTACTTC
TRBJ2-7	NA	NA	TRBV7-6	CASSLSTRYEQYF	TGTGCCAGCAGCTTAAGTACGCGCTACGAGCAGTACTTC
TRBJ2-7	NA	NA	TRBV7-8	CASSSSVPGEQYF	TGTGCCAGCAGCTCGTCGGTTCCGGGCGAGCAGTACTTC
TRBJ2-7	NA	NA	TRBV9	CASSVEGGSYEQYF	TGTGCCAGCAGCGTAGAAGGGGGAAGCTACGAGCAGTACTTC
TRBJ1-3	NA	NA	TRBV15	CATSSTSGNTIYF	TGTGCCACCAGCTCAACCTCTGGAAACACCATATATTTT
TRBJ2-5	NA	TRBD2	TRBV7-9	CASSPRSASGRFRETQYF	TGTGCCAGCAGCCCCCGGTCGGCTAGCGGGAGGTTCCGGGAGACCCAGTACTTC